The clone carrying this T cell receptor (beta chain) was counted only a few times. The record originates from a study of T cell repertoires in cytomegalovirus infection. TCRdb reanalysed the reads using MiXCR and keeps one entry per CDR3 protein. Of just over 150,000 distinct CDR3 sequences in the sample, around 24% were seen once. Material: PBMCs. The sequence was obtained from a human donor in good health (CMV status not recorded). Some clones in this sample may be carry-over from other donors' samples.

CDR3 bases: TGTGCCAGTAGTCCAGAAGACAGAGTCAATCAGCCCCAGCATTTT. Its protein product is CASSPEDRVNQPQHF. This sequence joins TRBV19 and TRBJ1-5; perhaps TRBD1 as D (5 bases). The CDR3 is 15 amino acids. The V and J ends lost 5 bases and 3 bases respectively, with 14 bases between them. CDR1 LNHDA and CDR2 SQIVND come from the germline V gene (reference sequence).